These T cell receptor beta chains were read from a single sample in a study of T cells in localized non-small cell lung cancer. The protocol was immunoSEQ multiplex PCR, while the TCRdb copy is restricted to in-frame clones and leaves out a portion. The sample has about 40,000 clones; 70% to 90% are singletons. The material was peripheral blood, obtained before any cancer treatment. These receptors originate from a man between 40 and 70 years old with stage I lung adenocarcinoma. Each CDR3 is given with its conserved first and last residue. D genes are given only for firm matches. Where a row states a size, it is once, few, many or the class of an expanded clone; other rows omit it.

abundance: -
v_gene: TRBV13
d_gene: -
j_gene: TRBJ1-2
CDR3nt: TGTGCCAGCAGCTCCGGACTTAACACCTATGGCTACACCTTC
CDR3aa: CASSSGLNTYGYTF

abundance: -
v_gene: TRBV4-3
d_gene: -
j_gene: TRBJ2-7
CDR3nt: TGCGCCAGCAGCCAAGATGAGGGACCTTACGAGCAGTACTTC
CDR3aa: CASSQDEGPYEQYF

abundance: -
v_gene: TRBV11-3
d_gene: -
j_gene: TRBJ2-1
CDR3nt: TGTGCCAGCAGCACTGACAGTTCCTACAATGAGCAGTTCTTC
CDR3aa: CASSTDSSYNEQFF

abundance: -
v_gene: TRBV4-3
d_gene: -
j_gene: TRBJ2-2
CDR3nt: TGCGCCAGCAGCCAAGATTGGGCGGACACCGGGGAGCTGTTTTTT
CDR3aa: CASSQDWADTGELFF

abundance: once
v_gene: TRBV5-1
d_gene: -
j_gene: TRBJ2-3
CDR3nt: TGCGCCAGCCGACTCGGGGACACAGATACGCAGTATTTT
CDR3aa: CASRLGDTDTQYF

abundance: -
v_gene: TRBV19
d_gene: -
j_gene: TRBJ2-3
CDR3nt: TGTGCCAGTAGTATAGCCGGGAGCGGTGATACGCAGTATTTT
CDR3aa: CASSIAGSGDTQYF

abundance: -
v_gene: TRBV9
d_gene: -
j_gene: TRBJ2-1
CDR3nt: TGTGCCAGCAGCGTAGCTCTATCGTTATCTCGGACCTACAATGAGCAGTTCTTC
CDR3aa: CASSVALSLSRTYNEQFF

abundance: -
v_gene: TRBV4-3
d_gene: TRBD1
j_gene: TRBJ1-2
CDR3nt: TGCGCCAGCAGCCAAGATCTGAACAGGGGGTATGGCTACACCTTC
CDR3aa: CASSQDLNRGYGYTF

abundance: -
v_gene: TRBV6-4
d_gene: TRBD2
j_gene: TRBJ2-1
CDR3nt: TGTGCCAGCAGCTCAACCGGGACTAGCGGGAGGCGGGCCTACAATGAGCAGTTCTTC
CDR3aa: CASSSTGTSGRRAYNEQFF

abundance: -
v_gene: TRBV6-5
d_gene: TRBD2
j_gene: TRBJ2-5
CDR3nt: TGTGCCAGCAGTTTACTACTAGCGGGAGCGGAGACCCAGTACTTC
CDR3aa: CASSLLLAGAETQYF

abundance: -
v_gene: TRBV19
d_gene: TRBD2
j_gene: TRBJ2-1
CDR3nt: TGTGCCAGTAGTCCCGGACTAGCGGGAGGTATTTACAATGAGCAGTTCTTC
CDR3aa: CASSPGLAGGIYNEQFF

abundance: -
v_gene: TRBV4-1
d_gene: -
j_gene: TRBJ2-4
CDR3nt: TGCGCCAGCAGCCCCTGGGGTAGCATAGGCAAAAACATTCAGTACTTC
CDR3aa: CASSPWGSIGKNIQYF

abundance: few
v_gene: TRBV4-1
d_gene: -
j_gene: TRBJ2-2
CDR3nt: TGCGCCAGCAGCCTCGCGATAGCAGCGGTTGGGAACACCGGGGAGCTGTTTTTT
CDR3aa: CASSLAIAAVGNTGELFF

abundance: -
v_gene: TRBV5-1
d_gene: -
j_gene: TRBJ2-7
CDR3nt: TGCGCCAGCAGCTCCCTCTACCCAATGGGACGGAAACCCTACGAGCAGTACTTC
CDR3aa: CASSSLYPMGRKPYEQYF

abundance: -
v_gene: TRBV6-6
d_gene: TRBD1
j_gene: TRBJ2-3
CDR3nt: TGTGCCAGCAGCGAGCGAGGGACAGAAACGCAGTATTTT
CDR3aa: CASSERGTETQYF

abundance: -
v_gene: TRBV2
d_gene: TRBD2
j_gene: TRBJ2-7
CDR3nt: TGTGCCAGCAGCGGAATAAGCGGGAGGGACTCCTACGAGCAGTACTTC
CDR3aa: CASSGISGRDSYEQYF

abundance: -
v_gene: TRBV5-5
d_gene: -
j_gene: TRBJ1-3
CDR3nt: TGTGCCAGCAGCTTGGGTCGCGGCTCTGGAAACACCATATATTTT
CDR3aa: CASSLGRGSGNTIYF

abundance: -
v_gene: TRBV15
d_gene: -
j_gene: TRBJ1-5
CDR3nt: TGTGCCACCAGCAGAGCTTCTCAGCCCCAGCATTTT
CDR3aa: CATSRASQPQHF

abundance: once
v_gene: TRBV6-5
d_gene: -
j_gene: TRBJ2-5
CDR3nt: TGTGCCAGCACCTACGGGGGTACCCAGTACTTC
CDR3aa: CASTYGGTQYF

abundance: -
v_gene: TRBV2
d_gene: TRBD1
j_gene: TRBJ1-2
CDR3nt: TGTGCCAGCAAAGTTGACAGGGGGTCCTATGACTACACCTTC
CDR3aa: CASKVDRGSYDYTF

abundance: -
v_gene: TRBV14
d_gene: TRBD1
j_gene: TRBJ2-5
CDR3nt: TGTGCCAGCAGCCAAGAGGGACAGGGCCCCCGTCAAGAGACCCAGTACTTC
CDR3aa: CASSQEGQGPRQETQYF

abundance: -
v_gene: TRBV11-2
d_gene: TRBD1
j_gene: TRBJ1-2
CDR3nt: TGTGCCAGCAGCTCGACAGGGCCCTATGGCTACACCTTC
CDR3aa: CASSSTGPYGYTF

abundance: -
v_gene: TRBV19
d_gene: TRBD2
j_gene: TRBJ2-1
CDR3nt: TGTGCCAGTAGTAATCAGCGGGAGTCCTACAATGAGCAGTTCTTC
CDR3aa: CASSNQRESYNEQFF

abundance: -
v_gene: TRBV27
d_gene: TRBD2
j_gene: TRBJ2-2
CDR3nt: TGTGCCAGCGCCCCGGGTAGCGGGAGATACACCGGGGAGCTGTTTTTT
CDR3aa: CASAPGSGRYTGELFF

abundance: -
v_gene: TRBV18
d_gene: -
j_gene: TRBJ1-4
CDR3nt: TGTGCCAGCTCACGCGGGCGGGCCGGAACTAATGAAAAACTGTTTTTT
CDR3aa: CASSRGRAGTNEKLFF

abundance: once
v_gene: TRBV7-2
d_gene: TRBD1
j_gene: TRBJ2-1
CDR3nt: TGTGCCAGCAGCCGGACAGGGTCCTACAATGAGCAGTTCTTC
CDR3aa: CASSRTGSYNEQFF

abundance: few
v_gene: TRBV5-5
d_gene: -
j_gene: TRBJ1-1
CDR3nt: TGTGCCAGCAGCTTGTGGGCGGGCACTGAAGCTTTCTTT
CDR3aa: CASSLWAGTEAFF

abundance: -
v_gene: TRBV28
d_gene: -
j_gene: TRBJ1-2
CDR3nt: TGTGCCAGCAGTTTCAGGGACATTAGGTATGGCTACACCTTC
CDR3aa: CASSFRDIRYGYTF

abundance: once
v_gene: TRBV28
d_gene: TRBD1
j_gene: TRBJ1-2
CDR3nt: TGTGCCAGCATCCGGGGGACAGGGGGGAACTATGGCTACACCTTC
CDR3aa: CASIRGTGGNYGYTF

abundance: once
v_gene: TRBV29-1
d_gene: TRBD1
j_gene: TRBJ1-2
CDR3nt: TGCAGCGGGGGGACAGGGAAGGGCTATGGCTACACCTTC
CDR3aa: CSGGTGKGYGYTF

abundance: -
v_gene: TRBV9
d_gene: TRBD1
j_gene: TRBJ2-1
CDR3nt: TGTGCCAGCAGCGGCGGACAGGCCTACAATGAGCAGTTCTTC
CDR3aa: CASSGGQAYNEQFF

abundance: -
v_gene: TRBV28
d_gene: -
j_gene: TRBJ1-1
CDR3nt: TGTGCCAGCAGTTTTGGTCGGGCATCGGGGACCACTGAAGCTTTCTTT
CDR3aa: CASSFGRASGTTEAFF

abundance: -
v_gene: TRBV19
d_gene: -
j_gene: TRBJ1-5
CDR3nt: TGTGCCAGTACTCCATCGGGCCAGGGCTATAGCAATCAGCCCCAGCATTTT
CDR3aa: CASTPSGQGYSNQPQHF

abundance: -
v_gene: TRBV7-2
d_gene: -
j_gene: TRBJ2-6
CDR3nt: TGTGCCAGCAGCTCCCAATTAACCGGGGCCAACGTCCTGACTTTC
CDR3aa: CASSSQLTGANVLTF

abundance: -
v_gene: TRBV11-1
d_gene: -
j_gene: TRBJ1-4
CDR3nt: TGTGCCAGCAGCCGGGACCGGAATGAAAAACTGTTTTTT
CDR3aa: CASSRDRNEKLFF

abundance: -
v_gene: TRBV7-9
d_gene: -
j_gene: TRBJ1-1
CDR3nt: TGTGCCAGCAGCTTACGGCGGGGGAACACTGAAGCTTTCTTT
CDR3aa: CASSLRRGNTEAFF